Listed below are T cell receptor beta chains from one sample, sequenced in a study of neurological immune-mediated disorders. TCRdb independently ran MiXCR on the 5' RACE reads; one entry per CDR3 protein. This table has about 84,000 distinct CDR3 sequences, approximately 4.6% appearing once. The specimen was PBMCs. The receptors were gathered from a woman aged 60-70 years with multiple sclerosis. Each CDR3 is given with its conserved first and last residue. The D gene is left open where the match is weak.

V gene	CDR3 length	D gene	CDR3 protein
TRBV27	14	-	CASSWRDGGYGYTF
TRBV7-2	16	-	CASSSGREGHLGEQFF
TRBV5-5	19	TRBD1	CASSFFFSRGLGSYEPQHF
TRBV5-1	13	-	CASSFRQKETQYF
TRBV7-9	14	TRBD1	CASSSGQVGYEKYF
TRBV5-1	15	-	CASSLEGFFQGEQYF
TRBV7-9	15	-	CASSSVGVSNQPQHF
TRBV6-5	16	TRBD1	CASGTGRTGLGNTIYF
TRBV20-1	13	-	CSARDLGDGELFF
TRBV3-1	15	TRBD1	CASSQELTGADIQYF
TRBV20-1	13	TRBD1	CSAHPGQYNEQFF
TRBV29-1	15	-	CSVVVREVVGNTIYF
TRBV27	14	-	CASSLSHITDEQFF
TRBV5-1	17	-	CASSPSPAEILGKEQYF
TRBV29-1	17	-	CSVAHGGLRSSGNTIYF
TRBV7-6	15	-	CASSPDRSAYNEQFF
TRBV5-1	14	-	CASSQPTVSYEQYF
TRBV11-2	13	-	CASSLGERQPQHF
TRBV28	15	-	CASRPGEMLGQPQHF
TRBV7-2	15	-	CASSLTRTRSGELFF
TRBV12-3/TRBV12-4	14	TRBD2	CASRERGATDTQYF
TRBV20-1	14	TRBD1	CSARGQGANQPQHF
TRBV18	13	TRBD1	CASSGTDPYEQYF
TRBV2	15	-	CASSSHYGPDTEAFF
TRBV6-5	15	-	CASSYSDGGHGELFF
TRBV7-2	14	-	CASSLQGRSYEQYF
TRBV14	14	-	CASSQASGRAEAFF
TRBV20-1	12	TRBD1	CSLRGQAYEQYF
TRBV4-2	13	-	CASSLPSNNEQFF
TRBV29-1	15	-	CSANQATPWSTEAFF
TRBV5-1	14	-	CASSLWDPSYGYTF
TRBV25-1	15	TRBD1	CASSESTGGISPLHF
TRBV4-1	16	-	CASSQDRGGRVNGYTF
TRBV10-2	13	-	CASPSRENTEAFF
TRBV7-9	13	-	CASSLAGIYEQYF
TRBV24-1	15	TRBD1	CATSDSGTGGREQYF
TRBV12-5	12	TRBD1	CASGGQAGELFF
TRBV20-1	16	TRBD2	CSARELAGGHTDTQYF
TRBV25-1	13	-	CASREGYSYEQYF
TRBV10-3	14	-	CAISPGGGRNEQYF
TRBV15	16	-	CATSFGQLRAGNTIYF